This T cell receptor beta chain was sequenced during a study of PD-L1 blockade in urothelial cancer. Measured with immunoSEQ multiplex PCR; TCRdb has only the in-frame clones, and not every one. The sample has around 45,000 clones; about nine tenths are singletons. Regarding the study as a whole: Greater 3-week expansion of tumor-associated blood clones was recorded for durable-benefit patients. Pretreatment blood TCR clonality under the median forecast improved survival.

The CDR3 contains 15 residues. V gave up 11 bases and J gave up 4 bases, with 23 bases separating them. Germline-derived CDR1 and CDR2 are SEHNR and FQNEAQ (reference sequence). This clone has a single count. Its target is not known. The receptor was isolated from a man at least 80 years old with urothelial cancer. The rearrangement uses TRBV7-9 and TRBJ1-1; a possible D gene is TRBD1 (5 bases). Sequences were derived from PBMCs, sampled around atezolizumab (anti-PD-L1) treatment. The CDR3 loop reads CALIRDAVGSTEAFF. As DNA, the CDR3 is TGTGCCCTCATCCGGGACGCCGTCGGGAGCACTGAAGCTTTCTTT.